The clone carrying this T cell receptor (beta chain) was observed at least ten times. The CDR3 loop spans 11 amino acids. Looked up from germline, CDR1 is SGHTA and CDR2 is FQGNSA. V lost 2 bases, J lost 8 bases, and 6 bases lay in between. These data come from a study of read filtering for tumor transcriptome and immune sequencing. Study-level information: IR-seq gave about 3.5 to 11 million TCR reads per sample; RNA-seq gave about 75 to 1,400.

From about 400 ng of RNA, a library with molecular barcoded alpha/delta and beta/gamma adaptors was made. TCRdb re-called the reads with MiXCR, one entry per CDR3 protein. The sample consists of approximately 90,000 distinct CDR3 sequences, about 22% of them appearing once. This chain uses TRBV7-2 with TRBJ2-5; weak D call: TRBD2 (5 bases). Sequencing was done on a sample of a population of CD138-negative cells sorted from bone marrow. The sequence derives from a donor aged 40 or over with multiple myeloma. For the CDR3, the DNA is TGTGCCAGCAGCTTAAGCGGAACCCAGTACTTC. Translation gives CASSLSGTQYF.